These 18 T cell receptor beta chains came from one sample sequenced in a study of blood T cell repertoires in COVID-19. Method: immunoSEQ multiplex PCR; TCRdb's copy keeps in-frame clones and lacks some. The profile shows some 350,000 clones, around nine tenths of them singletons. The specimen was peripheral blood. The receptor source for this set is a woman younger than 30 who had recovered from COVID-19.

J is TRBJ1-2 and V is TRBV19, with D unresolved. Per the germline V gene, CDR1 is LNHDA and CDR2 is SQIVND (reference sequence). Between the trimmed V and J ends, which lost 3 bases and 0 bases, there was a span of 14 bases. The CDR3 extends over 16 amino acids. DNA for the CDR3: TGTGCCAGTAGTATTCGCGTGGGCTGGACTAACTATGGCTACACCTTC. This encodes CASSIRVGWTNYGYTF. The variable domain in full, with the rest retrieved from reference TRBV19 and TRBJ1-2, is DGGITQSPKYLFRKEGQNVTLSCEQNLNHDAMYWYRQDPGQGLRLIYYSQIVNDFQKGDIAEGYSVSREKKESFPLTVTSAQKNPTAFYLCASSIRVGWTNYGYTFGSGTRLTVV.

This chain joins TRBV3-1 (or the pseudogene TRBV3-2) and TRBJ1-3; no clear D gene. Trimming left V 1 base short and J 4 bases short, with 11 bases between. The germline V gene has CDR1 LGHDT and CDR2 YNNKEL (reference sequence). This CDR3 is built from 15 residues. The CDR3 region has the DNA TGTGCCAGCAGCCAAGCGGGGATTGGAGGAAACACCATATATTTT. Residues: CASSQAGIGGNTIYF.

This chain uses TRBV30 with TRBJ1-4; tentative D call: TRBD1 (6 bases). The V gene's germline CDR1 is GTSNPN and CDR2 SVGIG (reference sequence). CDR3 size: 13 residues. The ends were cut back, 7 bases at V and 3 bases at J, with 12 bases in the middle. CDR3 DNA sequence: TGTGCCTCCCCGACAGGTTCTAATGAAAAACTGTTTTTT. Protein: CASPTGSNEKLFF.

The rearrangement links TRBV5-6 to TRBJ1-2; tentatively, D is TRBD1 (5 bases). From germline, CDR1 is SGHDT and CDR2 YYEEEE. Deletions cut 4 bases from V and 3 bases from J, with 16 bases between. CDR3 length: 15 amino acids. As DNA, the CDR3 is TGTGCCAGCAGCCGAAAAGGGGATTTGTACTATGGCTACACCTTC. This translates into CASSRKGDLYYGYTF.

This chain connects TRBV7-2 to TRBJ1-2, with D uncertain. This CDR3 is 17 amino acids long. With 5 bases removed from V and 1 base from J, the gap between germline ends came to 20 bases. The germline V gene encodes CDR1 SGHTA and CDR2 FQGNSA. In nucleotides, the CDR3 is TGTGCCAGCAGCCCACGGAGGGTTTTAGCGGATAACTATGGCTACACCTTC. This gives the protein CASSPRRVLADNYGYTF.

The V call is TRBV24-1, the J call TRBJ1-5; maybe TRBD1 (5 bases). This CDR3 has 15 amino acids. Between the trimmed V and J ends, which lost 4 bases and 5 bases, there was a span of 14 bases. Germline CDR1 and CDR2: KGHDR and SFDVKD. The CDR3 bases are TGTGCCACCAGTGACCAGGGTGGGGATCATCAGCCCCAGCATTTT. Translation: CATSDQGGDHQPQHF.

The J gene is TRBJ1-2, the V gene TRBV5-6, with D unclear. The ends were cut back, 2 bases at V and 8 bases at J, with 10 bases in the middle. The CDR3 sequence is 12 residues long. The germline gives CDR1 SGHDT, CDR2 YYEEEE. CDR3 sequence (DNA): TGTGCCAGCAGCTTCGGGTTTAGGGGCTACACCTTC. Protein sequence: CASSFGFRGYTF.

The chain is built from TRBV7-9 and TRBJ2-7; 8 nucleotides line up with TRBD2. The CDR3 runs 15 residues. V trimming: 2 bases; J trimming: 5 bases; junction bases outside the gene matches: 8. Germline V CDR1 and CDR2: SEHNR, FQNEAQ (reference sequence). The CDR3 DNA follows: TGTGCCAGCAGCTTACGACGGGAGGGCCCTGACGAGCAGTACGTC. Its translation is CASSLRREGPDEQYV.

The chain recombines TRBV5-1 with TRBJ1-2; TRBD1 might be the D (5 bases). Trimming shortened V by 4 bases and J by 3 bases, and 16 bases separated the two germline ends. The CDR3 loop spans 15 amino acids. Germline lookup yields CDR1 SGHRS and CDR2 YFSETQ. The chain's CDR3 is CASSPEAGRYYGYTF. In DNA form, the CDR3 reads TGCGCCAGCAGCCCGGAGGCAGGGAGGTACTATGGCTACACCTTC.

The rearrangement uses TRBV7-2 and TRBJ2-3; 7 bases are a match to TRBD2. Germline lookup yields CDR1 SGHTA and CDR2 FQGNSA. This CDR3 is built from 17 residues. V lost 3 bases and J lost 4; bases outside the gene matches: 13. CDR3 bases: TGTGCCAGCAGCTTCCCCGGGGCGGGAGAATCATCAGATACGCAGTATTTT. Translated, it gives CASSFPGAGESSDTQYF.

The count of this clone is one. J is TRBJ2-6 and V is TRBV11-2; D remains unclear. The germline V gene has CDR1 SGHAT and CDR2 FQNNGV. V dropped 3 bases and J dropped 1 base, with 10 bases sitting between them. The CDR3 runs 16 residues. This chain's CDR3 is CASSFGGLSGANVLTF. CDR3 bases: TGTGCCAGCAGCTTTGGTGGGCTTTCTGGGGCCAACGTCCTGACTTTC. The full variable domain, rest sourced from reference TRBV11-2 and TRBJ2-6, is EAGVAQSPRYKIIEKRQSVAFWCNPISGHATLYWYQQILGQGPKLLIQFQNNGVVDDSQLPKDRFSAERLKGVDSTLKIQPAKLEDSAVYLCASSFGGLSGANVLTFGAGSRLTVL.

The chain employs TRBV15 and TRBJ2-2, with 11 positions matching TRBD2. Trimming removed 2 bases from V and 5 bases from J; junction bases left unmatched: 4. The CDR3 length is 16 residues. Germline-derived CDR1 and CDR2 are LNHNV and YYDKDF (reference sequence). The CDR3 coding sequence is TGTGCCACCAGCAGATATAGCGGGAGGGCAACCGGGGAGCTGTTTTTT. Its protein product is CATSRYSGRATGELFF.

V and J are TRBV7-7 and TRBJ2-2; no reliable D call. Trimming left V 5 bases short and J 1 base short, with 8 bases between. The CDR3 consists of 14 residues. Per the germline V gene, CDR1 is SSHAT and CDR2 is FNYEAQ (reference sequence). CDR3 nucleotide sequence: TGTGCCAGCAGCCAAGACAAGAACACCGGGGAGCTGTTTTTT. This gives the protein CASSQDKNTGELFF.

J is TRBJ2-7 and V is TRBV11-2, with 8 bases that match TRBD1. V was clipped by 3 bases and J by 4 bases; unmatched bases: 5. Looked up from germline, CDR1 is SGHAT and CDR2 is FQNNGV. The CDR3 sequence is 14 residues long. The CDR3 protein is CASSLGTGYYEQYV. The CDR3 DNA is TGTGCCAGCAGCTTGGGGACAGGTTATTACGAGCAGTACGTC.

As DNA, the CDR3 is TGCGCCAGCAGCTTTTCCGGGACAGCCGGGGATACGCAGTATTTT. It is translated as CASSFSGTAGDTQYF. The chain couples TRBV5-1 to TRBJ2-3, with 7 bases that match TRBD1. The V gene end was trimmed by 2 bases and the J gene end by 6 bases; junction bases not matched to a gene: 9. The CDR3 is made up of 15 amino acids. Germline assignment: CDR1 SGHRS and CDR2 YFSETQ.

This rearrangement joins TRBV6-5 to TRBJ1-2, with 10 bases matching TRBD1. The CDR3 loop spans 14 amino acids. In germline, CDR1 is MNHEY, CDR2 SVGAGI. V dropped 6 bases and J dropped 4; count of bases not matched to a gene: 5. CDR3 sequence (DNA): TGTGCCAGCAGCCGACAGGGGGCGAGCTATGGCTACACCTTC. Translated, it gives CASSRQGASYGYTF.

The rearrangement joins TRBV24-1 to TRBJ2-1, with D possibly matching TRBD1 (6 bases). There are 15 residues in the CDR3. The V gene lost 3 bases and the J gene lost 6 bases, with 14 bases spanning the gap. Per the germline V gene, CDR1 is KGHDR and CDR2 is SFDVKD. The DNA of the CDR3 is TGTGCCACCAGTGATAGGAGGACAGTGAGCAATGAGCAGTTCTTC. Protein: CATSDRRTVSNEQFF.

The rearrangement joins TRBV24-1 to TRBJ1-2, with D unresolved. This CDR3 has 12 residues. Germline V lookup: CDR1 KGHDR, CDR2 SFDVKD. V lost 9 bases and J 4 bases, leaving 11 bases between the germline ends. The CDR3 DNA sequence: TGTGCCACCCCCCCCTTTCGCTATGGCTACACCTTC. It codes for CATPPFRYGYTF.